The 29 T cell receptor beta chains listed next were all sequenced from one sample in a study of shared clonotypes between healthy human individuals. Clones were sequenced by immunoSEQ multiplex PCR, and TCRdb holds only the in-frame ones, with some missing. The data show hundreds of thousands of clones, about 74% seen once. The sequenced sample consisted of memory CD4+ T cells sorted from blood. Subset indicated: CD45RA-negative fraction. The receptors originated from a woman in her twenties or thirties in good health.

This chain connects TRBV11-3 to TRBJ2-7; the D gene is possibly TRBD2 (7 bases). V lost 5 bases, J lost 6 bases, and 17 bases lay in between. This CDR3 comprises 14 residues. CDR1 and CDR2 (germline): SGHNT, YENEEA. The CDR3 sequence: CASSRGGDEIEQYF. The CDR3 DNA reads TGTGCCAGCAGCCGAGGGGGGGATGAGATCGAGCAGTACTTC.

The sample holds one count of this clone. The chain has TRBV2 and TRBJ2-7; 7 nucleotides line up with TRBD2. The V gene's germline CDR1 is SNHLY and CDR2 FYNNEI. With 6 bases clipped from V and 1 base from J, the junction kept 9 bases outside the gene matches. The CDR3 is made up of 15 amino acids. CDR3 loop: CASRVRLATSYEQYF. For the CDR3, the DNA is TGTGCCAGCAGAGTTCGACTAGCAACATCCTACGAGCAGTACTTC.

This chain links TRBV11-2 with TRBJ2-7; D tentatively reads TRBD1 or TRBD2 (5 bases each). This CDR3 region has 14 residues. V dropped 6 bases and J dropped 0 bases, with 12 bases sitting between them. CDR1 is SGHAT, CDR2 FQNNGV, per germline. CDR3 in amino acids: CASRHSGSSYEQYF. The CDR3 DNA reads as TGTGCCAGCAGACACTCAGGGAGCTCCTACGAGCAGTACTTC. Full variable domain (remainder filled in from reference TRBV11-2 and TRBJ2-7): EAGVAQSPRYKIIEKRQSVAFWCNPISGHATLYWYQQILGQGPKLLIQFQNNGVVDDSQLPKDRFSAERLKGVDSTLKIQPAKLEDSAVYLCASRHSGSSYEQYFGPGTRLTVT.

The rearrangement joins TRBV11-3 to TRBJ2-7; no reliable D call. This CDR3 has 13 residues. The V end was cut by 4 bases, the J end by 6 bases, with 13 bases between. Germline V gene data show CDR1 as SGHNT and CDR2 as YENEEA. In nucleotides, the CDR3 is TGTGCCAGCAGCTCCAATTCGATCTGCGAGCAGTACTTC. Amino acid sequence: CASSSNSICEQYF. The full variable domain, its missing parts supplied by reference TRBV11-3 and TRBJ2-7, is EAGVVQSPRYKIIEKKQPVAFWCNPISGHNTLYWYLQNLGQGPELLIRYENEEAVDDSQLPKDRFSAERLKGVDSTLKIQPAELGDSAVYLCASSSNSICEQYFGPGTRLTVT.

This chain joins TRBV5-1 and TRBJ1-4, with no clear D. The germline V gene encodes CDR1 SGHRS and CDR2 YFSETQ. The CDR3 totals 14 residues. V gave up 5 bases and J gave up 7 bases, with 15 bases separating them. The CDR3 nucleotides are TGCGCCAGCAGTCTTGGGGTTGCAGGTGAAAAACTGTTTTTT. Its protein is CASSLGVAGEKLFF.

The chain recombines TRBV9 with TRBJ2-7, with 9 bases identical to TRBD2. The germline CDR1 and CDR2 sequences are SGDLS and YYNGEE. With V trimmed by 3 bases and J by 6 bases, 4 bases remained unmatched. The CDR3 consists of 13 residues. CDR3 residues: CASSASGIGEQYF. CDR3 nucleotides: TGTGCCAGCAGCGCTAGCGGGATTGGCGAGCAGTACTTC.

This chain uses TRBV5-6 with TRBJ2-5, with 9 bases identical to TRBD2. CDR1 is SGHDT and CDR2 is YYEEEE in the germline V gene. The V gene end was trimmed by 2 bases and the J gene end by 7 bases; junction bases not matched to a gene: 12. The CDR3 is 16 amino acids. The CDR3 protein is CASSLIAGVSAGTQYF. CDR3 DNA sequence: TGTGCCAGCAGCTTAATAGCGGGAGTATCGGCGGGGACCCAGTACTTC.

This rearrangement joins TRBV27 to TRBJ2-7; D is possibly TRBD1 (5 bases). This CDR3 contains 15 residues. The germline gives CDR1 MNHEY, CDR2 SMNVEV (reference sequence). Trimming stripped 2 bases from V and 1 base from J, with 12 bases between. The CDR3 nucleotides read TGTGCCAGCAGTTTAGGGGCCGGCAGGTCCTACGAGCAGTACTTC. Translated, it gives CASSLGAGRSYEQYF.

About this clone itself: This same CDR3 is encoded by further DNA sequences in the sample. The chain recombines TRBV5-1 with TRBJ2-1, with TRBD1 matching 7 bases. Germline V gene sequence: CDR1 SGHRS, CDR2 YFSETQ. Trimming at V came to 0 bases and at J to 4 bases, leaving 4 bases not matched to a gene. CDR3 size: 15 residues. The CDR3 DNA is TGCGCCAGCAGCTTGGCCAGGGGGTCGTACAATGAGCAGTTCTTC. Protein product: CASSLARGSYNEQFF. The variable domain in full, with the rest retrieved from reference TRBV5-1 and TRBJ2-1, is KAGVTQTPRYLIKTRGQQVTLSCSPISGHRSVSWYQQTPGQGLQFLFEYFSETQRNKGNFPGRFSGRQFSNSRSEMNVSTLELGDSALYLCASSLARGSYNEQFFGPGTRLTVL.

This clone was seen once. The rearrangement links TRBV6-1 to TRBJ1-3; possibly TRBD1 for D (5 bases). Germline CDR1 MNHNS, CDR2 SASEGT. Trimming left V 3 bases short and J 4 bases short, with 10 bases between. This CDR3 is built from 14 residues. The CDR3 region is CASSDWGSGNTIYF. CDR3 nucleotide sequence: TGTGCCAGCAGTGACTGGGGGTCGGGAAACACCATATATTTT.

This clone was detected only once. This sequence joins TRBV19 and TRBJ1-2; 8 nucleotides match TRBD1. With 5 bases clipped from V and 4 bases from J, the junction kept 6 bases outside the gene matches. The CDR3 sequence is 14 residues long. Germline CDR1 and CDR2: LNHDA and SQIVND (reference sequence). The CDR3 here is CASSPGQGGYGYTF. The CDR3 DNA reads as TGTGCCAGTAGTCCTGGACAGGGCGGCTATGGCTACACCTTC.

The chain has TRBV28 and TRBJ1-2, with D perhaps matching TRBD1 (5 bases). V was clipped by 7 bases and J by 7 bases, with 16 bases between them. The germline V gene encodes CDR1 MDHEN and CDR2 SYDVKM. This CDR3 has 13 amino acids. Here the CDR3 DNA reads TGTGCCAGCACCCGGGGACGCAACGCTGGCTACACCTTC. It codes for CASTRGRNAGYTF.

The genes are TRBV2 and TRBJ1-2; perhaps TRBD1 as D (5 bases). CDR1 and CDR2 from the germline V gene are SNHLY and FYNNEI. The V end was cut by 6 bases, the J end by 8 bases, with 16 bases between. The CDR3 has 13 residues. CDR3 protein: CASSPPGGNGYTF. The CDR3 bases are TGTGCCAGCAGCCCCCCGGGGGGGAACGGCTACACCTTC.

The chain is built from TRBV12-5 and TRBJ2-3; 8 nucleotides match TRBD2. The CDR3 totals 14 residues. Trimming removed 5 bases from V and 0 bases from J; junction bases left unmatched: 1. The germline V gene encodes CDR1 LGHNT and CDR2 FRNRAP. In DNA form, the CDR3 reads TGTGCTAGTGGTACTAGCGGAAGCACAGATACGCAGTATTTT. It yields the protein CASGTSGSTDTQYF.

This rearrangement joins TRBV20-1 to TRBJ2-1, with D perhaps given as TRBD1 or TRBD2 (5 bases each). This CDR3 has 11 amino acids. V was shortened by 3 bases and J by 15 bases, with 15 bases between the two germline ends. Germline values: CDR1 DFQATT, CDR2 SNEGSKA (reference sequence). The DNA of the CDR3 is TGCAGTGCTAGCCAAGAGGGGAAATGGTTCTTC. This codes for CSASQEGKWFF.

J is TRBJ2-7 and V is TRBV19; TRBD1 aligns across 9 bases. In germline, CDR1 is LNHDA, CDR2 SQIVND (reference sequence). J gave up 3 bases and V 6 bases, and 12 bases lay outside the gene matches. The length of the CDR3 is 16 residues. In nucleotides, the CDR3 is TGTGCCAGTAGGTCCTCCGGGACAGGGAGTTTCTACGAGCAGTACTTC. Protein sequence: CASRSSGTGSFYEQYF. The whole variable domain, filled in from reference TRBV19 and TRBJ2-7, reads DGGITQSPKYLFRKEGQNVTLSCEQNLNHDAMYWYRQDPGQGLRLIYYSQIVNDFQKGDIAEGYSVSREKKESFPLTVTSAQKNPTAFYLCASRSSGTGSFYEQYFGPGTRLTVT.

V and J are TRBV30 and TRBJ1-1; 7 nucleotides match TRBD1. Germline values: CDR1 GTSNPN, CDR2 SVGIG (reference sequence). Germline trimming cut 0 bases from V and 1 base from J; bases unmatched to any gene: 11. The CDR3 spans 17 residues. This CDR3 is CAWSVDRVFPANTEAFF. The DNA for the CDR3 is TGTGCCTGGAGTGTTGACAGGGTCTTTCCCGCGAACACTGAAGCTTTCTTT.

The chain employs TRBV11-2 and TRBJ2-7; D is possibly TRBD1 (6 bases). The V gene lost 5 bases and the J gene lost 6 bases, with 20 bases spanning the gap. The CDR3 sequence is 15 residues long. Germline assignment: CDR1 SGHAT and CDR2 FQNNGV. CDR3 coding DNA: TGTGCCAGCAGCCTCCGACAGGCCCACGGGTCCGAGCAGTACTTC. This sequence encodes CASSLRQAHGSEQYF.

The chain combines TRBV5-1 with TRBJ2-2, with no clear D. V lost 0 bases and J 1 base, leaving 13 bases between the germline ends. CDR3 length equals 17 residues. Looked up from germline, CDR1 is SGHRS and CDR2 is YFSETQ. The chain's CDR3 is CASSLANIHQNTGELFF. CDR3 in DNA: TGCGCCAGCAGCTTGGCCAATATACACCAGAACACCGGGGAGCTGTTTTTT.

The rearrangement joins TRBV10-2 to TRBJ2-3; D perhaps matches TRBD2 (7 bases). V was shortened by 7 bases and J by 5 bases, with 19 bases between the two germline ends. Germline V lookup: CDR1 WSHSY, CDR2 SAAADI. This CDR3 is built from 15 residues. CDR3 protein: CASIPRGGSGDTQYF. In DNA form, the CDR3 reads TGCGCCAGCATCCCGAGGGGGGGGAGCGGAGATACGCAGTATTTT.

The chain employs TRBV18 and TRBJ2-5; TRBD1 is a possible D gene (6 bases). Trimming cost V 6 bases and J 0 bases, with 8 bases left between them. This CDR3 comprises 13 residues. CDR1 is KGHSH and CDR2 is LQKENI in the germline V gene. The CDR3: CASSTGHQETQYF. The CDR3 DNA reads as TGTGCCAGCTCGACAGGACACCAAGAGACCCAGTACTTC.

The CDR3 DNA is TGTGCCACCAGCAGAGATTTACCTGGCGGAACCGGGGAGCTGTTTTTT. Translating it yields CATSRDLPGGTGELFF. The V gene is TRBV15, the J gene TRBJ2-2; D unclear. The V end lost 0 bases, the J end lost 5 bases, and 13 bases lay between the germline ends. Germline V gene lookup returns CDR1 LNHNV and CDR2 YYDKDF (reference sequence). The CDR3 is 16 residues long.

This chain uses TRBV28 with TRBJ1-2; 8 nucleotides match TRBD1. CDR1 is MDHEN and CDR2 is SYDVKM in the germline V gene. V shed 5 bases, J shed 8 bases, and the junction held 16 bases outside the gene matches. The CDR3 has 16 amino acids. Here the CDR3 reads CASSPTGTGRYDGYTF. CDR3 bases: TGTGCCAGCAGTCCCACCGGGACAGGAAGATATGACGGCTACACCTTC.

Notes on this clone: Other DNA sequences in the same sample also yield this CDR3. This chain links TRBV9 with TRBJ2-7; D may be TRBD1 or TRBD2 (5 bases each). Germline values: CDR1 SGDLS, CDR2 YYNGEE. The ends were cut back, 0 bases at V and 0 bases at J, with 7 bases in the middle. The CDR3 extends over 14 amino acids. Written as DNA, the CDR3 is TGTGCCAGCAGCGTAGGGGGGAGCTCCTACGAGCAGTACTTC. It is translated as CASSVGGSSYEQYF.

The chain uses TRBV30 and TRBJ1-1; 9 bases agree with TRBD1. CDR3 length: 14 residues. V lost 5 bases to trimming and J lost 1 base; unmatched junction nucleotides: 5. The germline gives CDR1 GTSNPN, CDR2 SVGIG (reference sequence). CDR3 in amino acids: CAWGQQGANTEAFF. The DNA of the CDR3 is TGTGCCTGGGGCCAACAGGGGGCGAACACTGAAGCTTTCTTT.

This clone occurred once. This sequence joins TRBV5-1 and TRBJ1-6; TRBD1 agrees at 7 bases. The CDR3 contains 14 residues. The junction had 3 bases not matched to a gene; V was cut back by 2 bases and J by 7 bases. Germline CDR1 SGHRS, CDR2 YFSETQ. The CDR3 DNA reads as TGCGCCAGCAGCTTCGGGACAGAGAATTCACCCCTCCACTTT. Its translation is CASSFGTENSPLHF.

This clone was recorded a few times. The J gene is TRBJ1-1, the V gene TRBV2, with D hard to call. CDR1 and CDR2 (germline): SNHLY, FYNNEI. This CDR3 region has 14 residues. Trimming stripped 0 bases from V and 0 bases from J, with 5 bases between. CDR3 nucleotide sequence: TGTGCCAGCAGTGAAGCGAGTCTGAACACTGAAGCTTTCTTT. Translating it yields CASSEASLNTEAFF.

This chain uses TRBV5-1 with TRBJ2-3; TRBD2 matches at 11 bases. The germline CDR1 and CDR2 sequences are SGHRS and YFSETQ. Germline trimming cut 4 bases from V and 2 bases from J; bases unmatched to any gene: 6. The CDR3 length is 16 residues. CDR3 loop: CASSDLAGGVTDTQYF. The CDR3 DNA reads TGCGCCAGCAGCGATCTAGCGGGAGGCGTCACAGATACGCAGTATTTT.

The table lists this clone with a count of one. The chain combines TRBV28 with TRBJ2-7; the match to TRBD2 covers 7 bases. Trimming took 7 bases from V and 5 from J; bases not matched to a gene: 14. The germline CDR1 and CDR2 sequences are MDHEN and SYDVKM. This CDR3 spans 15 amino acids. The CDR3 region is CASNLRGVNLHEQYF. Here the CDR3 DNA reads TGTGCCAGCAATCTCCGGGGGGTGAATCTCCACGAGCAGTACTTC. Full variable domain (rest looked up from reference TRBV28 and TRBJ2-7): DVKVTQSSRYLVKRTGEKVFLECVQDMDHENMFWYRQDPGLGLRLIYFSYDVKMKEKGDIPEGYSVSREKKERFSLILESASTNQTSMYLCASNLRGVNLHEQYFGPGTRLTVT.